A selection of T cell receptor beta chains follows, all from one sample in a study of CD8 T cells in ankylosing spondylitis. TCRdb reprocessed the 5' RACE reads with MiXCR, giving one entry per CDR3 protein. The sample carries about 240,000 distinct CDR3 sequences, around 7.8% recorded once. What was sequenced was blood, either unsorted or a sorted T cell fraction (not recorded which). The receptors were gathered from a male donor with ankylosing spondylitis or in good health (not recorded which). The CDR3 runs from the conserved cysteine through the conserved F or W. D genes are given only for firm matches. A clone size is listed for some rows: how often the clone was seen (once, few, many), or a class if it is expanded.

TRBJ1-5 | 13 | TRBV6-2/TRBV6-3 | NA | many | CASSPGGRQPQHF | TGTGCCAGCAGTCCCGGGGGACGTCAGCCCCAGCATTTT
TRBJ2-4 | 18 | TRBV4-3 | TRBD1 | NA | CASSHRRTGTGGKNIQYF | TGCGCCAGCAGCCATCGCCGAACCGGGACAGGGGGCAAAAACATTCAGTACTTC
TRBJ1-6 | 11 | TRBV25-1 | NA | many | CSTGRGSPLHF | TGTAGTACAGGCAGAGGTTCACCCCTCCACTTT
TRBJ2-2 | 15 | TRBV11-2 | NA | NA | CASSRGRERSGELFF | TGTGCCAGCAGCCGAGGACGAGAACGCTCCGGGGAGCTGTTTTTT
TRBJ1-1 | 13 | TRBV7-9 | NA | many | CASSFVPNTEAFF | TGTGCCAGCAGCTTCGTTCCGAACACTGAAGCTTTCTTT
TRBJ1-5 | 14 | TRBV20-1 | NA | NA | CSAMGFQANQPQHF | TGCAGTGCTATGGGCTTCCAGGCCAATCAGCCCCAGCATTTT
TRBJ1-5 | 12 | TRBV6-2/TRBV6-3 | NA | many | CASSSPHKPQHF | TGTGCCAGCAGTTCCCCACACAAGCCCCAGCATTTT
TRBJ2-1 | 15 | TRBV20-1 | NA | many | CSARDGSTGYNEQFF | TGCAGTGCTAGAGATGGGAGTACGGGGTACAATGAGCAGTTCTTC
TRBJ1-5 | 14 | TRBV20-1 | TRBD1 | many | CSARTGNSNQPQHF | TGCAGTGCAAGGACAGGGAATAGCAATCAGCCCCAGCATTTT
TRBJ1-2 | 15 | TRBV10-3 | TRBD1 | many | CAISETRDRLYGYTF | TGTGCCATCAGTGAGACCCGGGACAGACTCTATGGCTACACCTTC
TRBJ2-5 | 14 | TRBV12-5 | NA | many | CASGRQGLGGTQYF | TGTGCTAGTGGTAGACAGGGACTAGGTGGGACCCAGTACTTC
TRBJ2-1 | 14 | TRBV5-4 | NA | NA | CASASVGGINEQFF | TGTGCCAGCGCTTCGGTCGGGGGCATAAATGAGCAGTTCTTC
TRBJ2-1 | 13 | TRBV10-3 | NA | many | CAISPDSYNEQFF | TGTGCCATCAGCCCGGACTCCTACAATGAGCAGTTCTTC
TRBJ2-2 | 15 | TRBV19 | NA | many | CASSITARRTGELFF | TGTGCCAGTAGTATAACTGCGAGGCGAACCGGGGAGCTGTTTTTT
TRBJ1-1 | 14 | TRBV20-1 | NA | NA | CSARGRVSNTEAFF | TGCAGTGCTAGGGGGAGGGTCTCGAACACTGAAGCTTTCTTT
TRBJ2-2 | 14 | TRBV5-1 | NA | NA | CASSPRLNTGEPFF | TGCGCCAGCAGCCCGAGACTGAACACCGGGGAGCCGTTTTTT
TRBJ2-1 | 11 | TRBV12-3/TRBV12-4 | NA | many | CASSFRSKQFF | TGTGCCAGCAGTTTTAGGTCCAAGCAGTTCTTC
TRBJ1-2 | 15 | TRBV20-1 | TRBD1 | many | CSARDPGQGGYGYTF | TGCAGTGCTAGGGATCCGGGACAGGGAGGGTATGGCTACACCTTC
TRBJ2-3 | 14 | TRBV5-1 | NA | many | CASRDSHSTDTQYF | TGCGCCAGCAGGGACTCCCACAGCACAGATACGCAGTATTTT
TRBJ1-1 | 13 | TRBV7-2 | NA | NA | CASSLLSGTEAFF | TGTGCCAGCAGCTTATTGAGCGGCACTGAAGCTTTCTTT
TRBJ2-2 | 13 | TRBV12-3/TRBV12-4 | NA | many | CASSFWGSGELFF | TGTGCCAGCAGTTTTTGGGGTTCCGGGGAGCTGTTTTTT
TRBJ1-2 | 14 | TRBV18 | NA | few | CASSPSRDFAGYTF | TGTGCCAGCTCACCCTCCCGGGACTTTGCTGGCTACACCTTC
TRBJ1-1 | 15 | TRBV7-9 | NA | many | CASSSGDRWNTEAFF | TGTGCCAGCAGCTCAGGAGACAGGTGGAACACTGAAGCTTTCTTT
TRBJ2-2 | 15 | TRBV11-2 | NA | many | CASSLEGWGAGELFF | TGTGCCAGCAGCTTAGAGGGTTGGGGGGCCGGGGAGCTGTTTTTT
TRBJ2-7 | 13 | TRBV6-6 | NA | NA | CASSHLGNYEQYF | TGTGCCAGCAGCCACCTCGGGAACTACGAGCAGTACTTC
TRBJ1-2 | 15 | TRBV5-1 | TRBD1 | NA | CASSLEDRGDYGYTF | TGCGCCAGCAGCTTGGAGGACAGGGGGGACTATGGCTACACCTTC
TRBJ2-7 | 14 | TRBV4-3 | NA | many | CASSQDRQGNEQYF | TGCGCCAGCAGCCAAGATCGGCAGGGTAACGAGCAGTACTTC
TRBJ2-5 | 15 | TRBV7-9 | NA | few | CASTLGRGDQETQYF | TGTGCCAGCACCCTCGGCAGGGGAGACCAAGAGACCCAGTACTTC
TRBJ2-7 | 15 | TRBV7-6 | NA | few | CASTPDPLSSYEQYF | TGTGCCAGCACCCCGGACCCTTTAAGCTCCTACGAGCAGTACTTC
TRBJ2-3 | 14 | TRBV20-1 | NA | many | CSATEGLLTDTQYF | TGCAGTGCTACGGAGGGACTCCTCACAGATACGCAGTATTTT
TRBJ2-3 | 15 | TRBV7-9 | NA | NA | CASSLHRERSDTQYF | TGTGCCAGCAGCCTACACAGGGAACGGTCAGATACGCAGTATTTT